The rows below give T cell receptor beta chains drawn from one sample of a study of cytomegalovirus exposure and HLA in healthy donors. Sequencing used immunoSEQ multiplex PCR; TCRdb keeps in-frame clones, though not all of them. The data contain around 210,000 clones, around 78% of them singletons. The sample consisted of PBMCs. These receptors were collected from a boy aged 5-17 years in good health and CMV-seronegative. Each CDR3 is given with its conserved first and last residue. Fields, in order: J gene, V gene, CDR3 protein.

>TRBJ2-3|TRBV6-5
CASSRAGVGTDTQYF
>TRBJ2-3|TRBV10-3
CAISDLLASGGTDTQYF
>TRBJ1-5|TRBV19
CASTLARSINQPQHF
>TRBJ2-7|TRBV11-2
CASSFPGLAGVYEQYF
>TRBJ1-2|TRBV12-5
CASGEGSRVSNYGYTF
>TRBJ1-1|TRBV9
CASSFLMNTEAFF
>TRBJ1-6|TRBV5-8
CASSLRDSRNSPLHF
>TRBJ1-5|TRBV27
CASSLVRGSNQPQHF
>TRBJ2-2|TRBV6-4
CASSVLAGGPTGELFF
>TRBJ1-1|TRBV19
CASSQLQQGTEAFF
>TRBJ1-2|TRBV19
CASYISGTGVFNYGYTF
>TRBJ2-1|TRBV29-1
CSVGTLSYYEQFF
>TRBJ1-1|TRBV6-6
CASIVQPNTEAFF
>TRBJ1-4|TRBV29-1
CSVAQLATNEKLFF
>TRBJ1-3|TRBV25-1
CASSEGRSGNTIYF
>TRBJ1-2|TRBV5-4
CASSPSGVDGYTF
>TRBJ2-7|TRBV30
CAWSADRGIGYEQYF
>TRBJ2-3|TRBV10-3
CAIGSGVSTDTQYF
>TRBJ2-1|TRBV4-2
CASSQRQGAYNEQFF
>TRBJ2-5|TRBV6-1
CASSEFVCPQYF
>TRBJ1-1|TRBV6-5
CASSYGGWSTEAFF
>TRBJ2-2|TRBV27
CASSPRGTVLTGELFF
>TRBJ2-1|TRBV4-2
CASSQPGGTVNEQFF
>TRBJ1-2|TRBV18
CASSPAGQGDYGYTF
>TRBJ1-5|TRBV9
CASSVSGNQPQHF
>TRBJ1-2|TRBV27
CASSPQTGLYYGYTF